These 32 T cell receptor beta chains were sequenced from one sample in a study of blood T cell repertoires in COVID-19. Assay: immunoSEQ multiplex PCR; the TCRdb copy retains only in-frame clones and omits some. This sample yields 150,000 or so clones, of which around 80% are seen a single time; nearly 15% belongs to the top ten. The sample taken for sequencing was peripheral blood. These receptors originate from a human donor with acute or convalescent COVID-19. The donor label of this sample is uncertain.

This chain connects TRBV6-5 to TRBJ2-2; 7 bases fit TRBD2. V dropped 4 bases and J dropped 5; count of bases not matched to a gene: 7. This CDR3 has 15 amino acids. The germline gives CDR1 MNHEY, CDR2 SVGAGI. The CDR3 loop is CASSWRGTTTGELFF. CDR3 coding DNA: TGTGCCAGCAGTTGGCGGGGGACCACGACCGGGGAGCTGTTTTTT.

This chain connects TRBV27 to TRBJ2-1, with a tentative D call TRBD1 (6 bases). Trimming shortened V by 5 bases and J by 10 bases, and 21 bases separated the two germline ends. This CDR3 region has 15 residues. The germline gives CDR1 MNHEY, CDR2 SMNVEV (reference sequence). Here the CDR3 DNA reads TGTGCCAGCAGTCTCACAGGGTCAGAGGTTCGAGAGCAGTTCTTC. As protein: CASSLTGSEVREQFF.

V gene TRBV6-5 combines with J gene TRBJ1-5; D possibly corresponds to TRBD1 (6 bases). V was clipped by 8 bases and J by 4 bases, with 15 bases between them. The CDR3 totals 14 residues. Germline loops: CDR1 MNHEY, CDR2 SVGAGI. The DNA for the CDR3 is TGTGCCAGCGGGCAACAGGGAAGGAATCAGCCCCAGCATTTT. Its translation: CASGQQGRNQPQHF.

The V call is TRBV6-5, the J call TRBJ1-6; D perhaps matches TRBD1 (6 bases). Per the germline V gene, CDR1 is MNHEY and CDR2 is SVGAGI. CDR3 size: 14 residues. V lost 6 bases and J 8 bases, leaving 14 bases between the germline ends. CDR3 amino acids: CASSPWGGDSPLHF. The CDR3 DNA follows: TGTGCCAGCAGCCCCTGGGGGGGCGATTCACCCCTCCACTTT.

CDR3 in amino acids: CASSPQGAHNSPLHF. The CDR3 DNA is TGTGCCAGCAGCCCACAGGGGGCTCACAATTCACCCCTCCACTTT. The rearrangement uses TRBV16 and TRBJ1-6; the match to TRBD1 covers 9 bases. The CDR3 extends over 15 amino acids. Germline loops: CDR1 KGHSY, CDR2 FQNENV. V lost 4 bases and J lost 7; bases outside the gene matches: 5.

The V call is TRBV6-6, the J call TRBJ1-2, with 7 bases lining up with TRBD1. CDR1 MNHNY and CDR2 SVGAGI come from the germline V gene (reference sequence). The CDR3 totals 13 residues. V shed 5 bases, J shed 6 bases, and the junction held 6 bases outside the gene matches. CDR3 in DNA: TGTGCCAGCAGTGTGGGACAGTCGGATGGCTACACCTTC. Amino acids: CASSVGQSDGYTF.

V usage is TRBV5-6 and J usage is TRBJ2-4; a possible D gene is TRBD2 (5 bases). V lost 7 bases and J lost 0, with 8 bases in between. The CDR3 extends over 13 amino acids. Germline assignment: CDR1 SGHDT and CDR2 YYEEEE. The chain's CDR3 is CASLEGAKNIQYF. In DNA form, the CDR3 reads TGTGCCAGCCTCGAGGGAGCCAAAAACATTCAGTACTTC. The complete variable domain, with remaining parts taken from reference TRBV5-6 and TRBJ2-4, reads DAGVTQSPTHLIKTRGQQVTLRCSPKSGHDTVSWYQQALGQGPQFIFQYYEEEERQRGNFPDRFSGHQFPNYSSELNVNALLLGDSALYLCASLEGAKNIQYFGAGTRLSVL.

V usage is TRBV6-7 and J usage is TRBJ1-2; maybe TRBD1 (5 bases). TRBV6-7 is an ORF for which the function is uncertain. Trimming left V 8 bases short and J 2 bases short, with 18 bases between. This CDR3 is 15 amino acids long. The CDR3 nucleotides are TGTGCCAGCTCAGCCCGGACACCCAGAAACTATGGCTACACCTTC. Amino acid sequence: CASSARTPRNYGYTF.

The chain links TRBV5-1 to TRBJ2-2, with 10 bases matching TRBD2. CDR3 length: 18 amino acids. Germline V gene sequence: CDR1 SGHRS, CDR2 YFSETQ. J was trimmed by 0 bases and V by 4 bases; bases with no gene match: 9. CDR3 coding DNA: TGCGCCAGCAGCGCGGGACTAGCGAAAAGTTCGAACACCGGGGAGCTGTTTTTT. Protein product: CASSAGLAKSSNTGELFF.

V gene TRBV18 combines with J gene TRBJ1-3; a possible D gene is TRBD1 (6 bases). V lost 6 bases and J 0 bases, leaving 12 bases between the germline ends. The CDR3 consists of 15 residues. Per the germline V gene, CDR1 is KGHSH and CDR2 is LQKENI. The CDR3 sequence: CASSLGQSSGNTIYF. The CDR3 DNA follows: TGTGCCAGCTCCCTCGGACAGAGCTCTGGAAACACCATATATTTT.

The V call is TRBV12-5, the J call TRBJ1-5, with no clear D. V gave up 4 bases and J gave up 3 bases, with 10 bases separating them. Germline-derived CDR1 and CDR2 are LGHNT and FRNRAP. This CDR3 contains 14 residues. The CDR3 reads CASGSPGSNQPQHF. Written as DNA, the CDR3 is TGTGCTAGTGGTTCCCCAGGATCCAATCAGCCCCAGCATTTT.

The V call is TRBV27, the J call TRBJ1-6, with TRBD1 matching 7 bases. The CDR3 is made up of 16 amino acids. With V trimmed by 5 bases and J by 3 bases, 7 bases remained unmatched. From germline, CDR1 is MNHEY and CDR2 SMNVEV (reference sequence). The CDR3 loop is CASSPSTGDYNSPLHF. CDR3 DNA sequence: TGTGCCAGCAGTCCAAGCACAGGGGACTATAATTCACCCCTCCACTTT.

V is TRBV5-4 and J is TRBJ2-1; 7 bases align to TRBD2. From germline, CDR1 is SGHNT and CDR2 YYREEE (reference sequence). The ends lost 3 bases at V and 0 bases at J; junction bases unmatched: 3. The CDR3 consists of 15 residues. CDR3 coding DNA: TGTGCCAGCAGCTCGCGGGGGAGCTCCTACAATGAGCAGTTCTTC. Its protein is CASSSRGSSYNEQFF.

The chain couples TRBV5-1 to TRBJ2-2, with D possibly matching TRBD1 (7 bases). The V gene lost 4 bases and the J gene lost 3 bases, with 13 bases spanning the gap. The CDR3 length is 15 residues. CDR1 is SGHRS and CDR2 is YFSETQ in the germline V gene. CDR3 nucleotides: TGCGCCAGCAGCCCGGGGGACAGATACACCGGGGAGCTGTTTTTT. It specifies CASSPGDRYTGELFF.

The chain links TRBV6-6 to TRBJ2-1; 7 bases are a match to TRBD1. The CDR3 is 16 residues long. V lost 5 bases, J lost 8 bases, and 15 bases stayed unmatched. Germline CDR1 reads MNHNY; CDR2 reads SVGAGI (reference sequence). Here the CDR3 reads CASSLTGDRSRDEQFF. CDR3 in DNA: TGTGCCAGCAGTCTTACAGGGGACCGGTCGAGGGATGAGCAGTTCTTC.

The chain links TRBV4-1 to TRBJ1-2; no reliable D call. The ends were cut back, 0 bases at V and 7 bases at J, with 15 bases in the middle. Per the germline V gene, CDR1 is MGHRA and CDR2 is YSYEKL. The length of the CDR3 is 15 residues. CDR3: CASSQDKVPEGGYTF. The CDR3, as DNA: TGCGCCAGCAGCCAAGATAAGGTACCGGAGGGTGGCTACACCTTC.

This chain connects TRBV29-1 to TRBJ1-2; 10 bases agree with TRBD1. The CDR3 runs to 13 residues. Unmatched junction bases numbered 6, after V lost 6 bases and J lost 5 bases. Per germline, CDR1 SQVTM and CDR2 ANQGSEA. CDR3: CSVTGGDRYGYTF. The CDR3 coding sequence is TGCAGCGTGACAGGGGGCGATCGGTATGGCTACACCTTC. The full variable domain, rest sourced from reference TRBV29-1 and TRBJ1-2, is SAVISQKPSRDICQRGTSLTIQCQVDSQVTMMFWYRQQPGQSLTLIATANQGSEATYESGFVIDKFPISRPNLTFSTLTVSNMSPEDSSIYLCSVTGGDRYGYTFGSGTRLTVV.

This chain uses TRBV4-3 with TRBJ1-1; D may be TRBD1 (6 bases). Germline V gene sequence: CDR1 LGHNA, CDR2 YSLEER. This CDR3 region has 18 residues. Deletions cut 0 bases from V and 0 bases from J, with 17 bases between. The CDR3 reads CASSQDRIRGGMNTEAFF. The CDR3 nucleotides read TGCGCCAGCAGCCAAGACAGAATCAGGGGAGGGATGAACACTGAAGCTTTCTTT.

This chain connects TRBV6-5 to TRBJ1-3; 7 positions agree with TRBD1. V lost 6 bases and J lost 4; bases outside the gene matches: 9. This CDR3 has 15 residues. Per germline, CDR1 MNHEY and CDR2 SVGAGI. As DNA, the CDR3 is TGTGCCAGCAGCACCGGGACAGCGGTAGGAAACACCATATATTTT. Protein sequence: CASSTGTAVGNTIYF.

This rearrangement joins TRBV2 to TRBJ2-3; TRBD2 is a possible D gene (6 bases). CDR3 length equals 17 residues. V lost 4 bases and J 2 bases, leaving 19 bases between the germline ends. Looked up from germline, CDR1 is SNHLY and CDR2 is FYNNEI. CDR3 region: CASSGSLGGEATDTQYF. In DNA form, the CDR3 reads TGTGCCAGCAGTGGATCCTTAGGCGGGGAAGCCACAGATACGCAGTATTTT.

The rearrangement uses TRBV7-2 and TRBJ2-5; D is unresolved. Germline loops: CDR1 SGHTA, CDR2 FQGNSA. V was shortened by 0 bases and J by 5 bases, with 16 bases between the two germline ends. CDR3 size: 16 residues. CDR3 DNA sequence: TGTGCCAGCAGCTTAGCCCCGGTCCTCGCCGTGGAGACCCAGTACTTC. This translates into CASSLAPVLAVETQYF. The variable domain in full, completed from reference TRBV7-2 and TRBJ2-5, reads GAGVSQSPSNKVTEKGKDVELRCDPISGHTALYWYRQSLGQGLEFLIYFQGNSAPDKSGLPSDRFSAERTGGSVSTLTIQRTQQEDSAVYLCASSLAPVLAVETQYFGPGTRLLVL.

This CDR3 is CASSLGTGYNSPLHF. In DNA form, the CDR3 reads TGTGCCAGCAGCTTAGGGACAGGGTACAATTCACCCCTCCACTTT. The rearrangement joins TRBV7-6 to TRBJ1-6; 8 nucleotides line up with TRBD1. Germline lookup yields CDR1 SGHVS and CDR2 FNYEAQ. The CDR3 extends over 15 amino acids. With V trimmed by 1 base and J by 7 bases, 3 bases remained unmatched.

The chain employs TRBV11-2 and TRBJ2-4; possible D gene TRBD1, 6 bases. CDR1 SGHAT and CDR2 FQNNGV come from the germline V gene. Trimming removed 5 bases from V and 5 bases from J, with 16 bases in between. This CDR3 comprises 15 residues. CDR3 coding DNA: TGTGCCAGCAGCCGGGGACGGGACACACAAAACATTCAGTACTTC. Its translation: CASSRGRDTQNIQYF.

The V call is TRBV6-5, the J call TRBJ1-2, with 9 bases aligning to TRBD1. Trimming removed 6 bases from V and 6 bases from J; junction bases left unmatched: 8. The CDR3 totals 14 residues. Germline CDR1 reads MNHEY; CDR2 reads SVGAGI. This chain's CDR3 is CASSADRGRNGYTF. The CDR3 DNA reads TGTGCCAGCAGCGCGGACAGGGGAAGAAATGGCTACACCTTC.

This rearrangement joins TRBV5-1 to TRBJ1-2; weak D call: TRBD1 (5 bases). The CDR3 is 15 amino acids. The germline V and J ends were trimmed by 5 bases and 2 bases, with 16 bases remaining between them. Germline CDR1 reads SGHRS; CDR2 reads YFSETQ. CDR3 nucleotide sequence: TGCGCCAGCAGGACCCGGGACTCGTCGAACTATGGCTACACCTTC. This translates into CASRTRDSSNYGYTF.

The chain combines TRBV19 with TRBJ1-2; 10 bases map to TRBD1. Germline V gene lookup returns CDR1 LNHDA and CDR2 SQIVND (reference sequence). Trimming removed 3 bases from V and 7 bases from J; junction bases left unmatched: 2. The CDR3 runs to 13 residues. The CDR3 sequence is CASSMGQGFGYTF. The DNA for the CDR3 is TGTGCCAGTAGTATGGGACAGGGGTTTGGCTACACCTTC.

This clone appeared a few times. This chain links TRBV7-2 with TRBJ1-4; 11 bases agree with TRBD1. The germline V gene encodes CDR1 SGHTA and CDR2 FQGNSA. This CDR3 has 14 residues. Trimming cost V 5 bases and J 7 bases; bases outside gene matches: 3. Written as DNA, the CDR3 is TGTGCCAGCAGCCAGGGACAGGGGGTTGAAAAACTGTTTTTT. This translates into CASSQGQGVEKLFF.

The V and J genes are TRBV5-5 and TRBJ2-7; D is possibly TRBD1 (6 bases). Germline V CDR1 and CDR2: SGHKS, YYEKEE (reference sequence). The CDR3 is made up of 14 amino acids. The V end was cut by 3 bases, the J end by 5 bases, with 15 bases between. The CDR3 loop reads CASSWGRVGDEQYF. The DNA of the CDR3 is TGTGCCAGCAGCTGGGGGCGGGTTGGGGACGAGCAGTACTTC.

The chain uses TRBV19 and TRBJ1-6, with a weak D call TRBD1 (5 bases). The CDR3 loop spans 17 amino acids. Germline CDR1 reads LNHDA; CDR2 reads SQIVND (reference sequence). The germline V and J ends were trimmed by 0 bases and 7 bases, with 16 bases remaining between them. CDR3 DNA sequence: TGTGCCAGTAGTATAGATTTCCCGGGACGGGGGAATTCACCCCTCCACTTT. Residues: CASSIDFPGRGNSPLHF. The whole variable domain, remainder taken from reference TRBV19 and TRBJ1-6, is DGGITQSPKYLFRKEGQNVTLSCEQNLNHDAMYWYRQDPGQGLRLIYYSQIVNDFQKGDIAEGYSVSREKKESFPLTVTSAQKNPTAFYLCASSIDFPGRGNSPLHFGNGTRLTVT.

V and J are TRBV3-1 (or the pseudogene TRBV3-2) and TRBJ1-1; TRBD1 matches at 8 bases. Losses at the gene ends were 4 bases for V and 3 bases for J; bases not matched to a gene: 10. Per germline, CDR1 LGHDT and CDR2 YNNKEL (reference sequence). The CDR3 is 16 residues long. CDR3 loop: CASSPRTGRGDTEAFF. The CDR3 DNA follows: TGTGCCAGCAGCCCCCGGACAGGGCGTGGCGACACTGAAGCTTTCTTT.

J is TRBJ2-7 and V is TRBV30; a possible D gene is TRBD2 (6 bases). This CDR3 is 13 amino acids long. CDR1 is GTSNPN, CDR2 SVGIG, per germline (reference sequence). Trimming stripped 3 bases from V and 7 bases from J, with 16 bases between. The CDR3 DNA sequence: TGTGCCTGGAGCCCTACAGCGGGTCTTGAGCAGTACTTC. Translation gives CAWSPTAGLEQYF. The variable domain in full, with the rest retrieved from reference TRBV30 and TRBJ2-7, is SQTIHQWPATLVQPVGSPLSLECTVEGTSNPNLYWYRQAAGRGLQLLFYSVGIGQISSEVPQNLSASRPQDRQFILSSKKLLLSDSGFYLCAWSPTAGLEQYFGPGTRLTVT.

V and J are TRBV14 and TRBJ2-2, with D perhaps TRBD1 (6 bases). This CDR3 has 14 amino acids. The germline CDR1 and CDR2 sequences are SGHDN and FVKESK. V was shortened by 4 bases and J by 3 bases, with 9 bases between the two germline ends. The CDR3, as DNA: TGTGCCAGCAGCCGGGCAGGGGACACCGGGGAGCTGTTTTTT. Its protein product is CASSRAGDTGELFF.